These T cell receptor beta chains were read from a single sample in a study of blood T cells in healthy people across ages. TCRdb recomputed calls from the 5' RACE reads with MiXCR, one row per CDR3 protein. The profile shows more than 800,000 distinct CDR3 sequences, 45% of them singletons. Sequencing was done on a sample of blood. The receptors originated from a woman between 55 and 75 years old in good health. The CDR3 runs from the conserved cysteine through the conserved F or W. The order of the fields is V gene, J gene, D gene, clone size, CDR3 length, CDR3 DNA, CDR3 protein. A D gene is named only where the DNA matches it firmly. Clone size is not always given. Where it is, it says once, few, many or a class for expanded clones.

TRBV20-1	TRBJ2-6	TRBD1	NA	17	TGCAGTGCTGCTACAGGGGGTAGGGTTTTTGGGGCCAACGTCCTGACTTTC	CSAATGGRVFGANVLTF
TRBV27	TRBJ1-2	NA	NA	13	TGTGCCAGCAGTGCGCCGGATAACTATGGCTACACCTTC	CASSAPDNYGYTF
TRBV6-2/TRBV6-3	TRBJ2-7	NA	NA	15	TGTGCCAGCAGTTACACGGACCTCGCTGCTACCGAGCAGTACTTC	CASSYTDLAATEQYF
TRBV10-3	TRBJ2-7	TRBD2	few	15	TGTGCCATCAGGCCGACTAGCGCCCGGGGCTACGAGCAGTACTTC	CAIRPTSARGYEQYF
TRBV9	TRBJ2-1	TRBD2	few	15	TGTGCCAGCAGCGTGAGTAGAAGCGGGAGCGATGAGCAGTTCTTC	CASSVSRSGSDEQFF
TRBV28	TRBJ2-3	NA	NA	17	TGTGCCAGCAGTTTAGCCCTACTAGAGACTAGCACAGATACGCAGTATTTT	CASSLALLETSTDTQYF
TRBV7-9	TRBJ2-1	NA	few	15	TGTGCCAGCAGCTTAGGAGCAGGGGAGTACAATGAGCAGTTCTTC	CASSLGAGEYNEQFF
TRBV5-1	TRBJ2-7	TRBD1	NA	16	TGCGCCAGCAGCTCTCATTTGGGACAGGGCCCTCCCGAGCAGTACTTC	CASSSHLGQGPPEQYF
TRBV28	TRBJ2-7	NA	once	13	TGTGCCATCCCCCTGTGGCCCCGGTACGAGCAGTACTTC	CAIPLWPRYEQYF
TRBV9	TRBJ2-1	TRBD2	NA	15	TGTGCCAGCAGCGTTAGCGGGAGTGGGACCGGTGAGCAGTTCTTC	CASSVSGSGTGEQFF
TRBV20-1	TRBJ2-7	NA	few	14	TGCAGTGCTAGAGATGTCCTAGGAAGCAATGAGCAGTACTTC	CSARDVLGSNEQYF
TRBV7-2	TRBJ2-5	TRBD2	NA	17	TGTGCCAGCAGCCCTGCGGCTAGCGGGAGGGCCAGAGAGACCCAGTACTTC	CASSPAASGRARETQYF
TRBV28	TRBJ2-1	NA	NA	15	TGTGCCAGCAGTTCCCCGAAGGTCGCCTACAATGAGCAGTTCTTC	CASSSPKVAYNEQFF
TRBV20-1	TRBJ2-3	TRBD2	few	13	TGCAGTGCTAGCGGGAGGACCACAGATACGCAGTATTTT	CSASGRTTDTQYF
TRBV20-1	TRBJ2-1	TRBD2	few	17	TGCAGTGCAGCCGGGACTAGCGAGTTTAAGTCCTACAATGAGCAGTTCTTC	CSAAGTSEFKSYNEQFF
TRBV5-4	TRBJ2-4	NA	NA	17	TGTGCCAGCAGACGAGAACAGGACCAAATGGCCAAAAACATTCAGTACTTC	CASRREQDQMAKNIQYF
TRBV5-1	TRBJ2-1	NA	NA	18	TGCGCCAACAGCTTGACGGGCAGTATAAGATTGTCCTACAATGAGCAGTTCTTC	CANSLTGSIRLSYNEQFF
TRBV13	TRBJ1-1	NA	few	14	TGTGCCAGCAGCTTCGACAGATTGAACACTGAAGCTTTCTTT	CASSFDRLNTEAFF
TRBV28	TRBJ2-6	TRBD1	NA	18	TGTGCCAGCAGTTTCCTATCCGGGACAGGGGACGGGTCCAACGTCCTGACTTTC	CASSFLSGTGDGSNVLTF
TRBV6-1	TRBJ2-1	TRBD2	once	15	TGTGCCAGCAGTGAATATGGACTAGCGGGAGTTGAGCAGTTCTTC	CASSEYGLAGVEQFF
TRBV7-2	TRBJ1-5	TRBD1	NA	16	TGTGCCAGCAGCTCCCCTCGGGACAGGGGATCTCAGCCCCAGCATTTT	CASSSPRDRGSQPQHF
TRBV4-1	TRBJ1-1	NA	NA	13	TGCGCCAGCAGCCAAGTGGAGTCGAATGAAGCTTTCTTT	CASSQVESNEAFF
TRBV5-1	TRBJ1-2	NA	NA	14	TGCGCCAGCAGCGAGGACGGTCATCCGTATGGCTACACCTTC	CASSEDGHPYGYTF
TRBV6-5	TRBJ2-3	NA	NA	15	TGTGCCAGCAGTTACTCGAAGGTGACAATGGATACGCAGTATTTT	CASSYSKVTMDTQYF
TRBV20-1	TRBJ2-5	NA	few	12	TGCAGTGCTAGCCGGACGGTGGAGACCCAGTACTTC	CSASRTVETQYF
TRBV20-1	TRBJ2-5	NA	few	11	TGCAGTGCTAGACATTCAGAGACCCAGTACTTC	CSARHSETQYF
TRBV20-1	TRBJ2-7	NA	few	10	TGCAGTGCTAGAGATAACGAGCAGTACTTC	CSARDNEQYF
TRBV5-8	TRBJ2-3	NA	few	13	TGTGCCAGCAGCCGACCCTTCACAGATACGCAGTATTTT	CASSRPFTDTQYF
TRBV6-6	TRBJ1-5	TRBD1	few	15	TGTGCCAGCGGTAGGACAGGAGTCTTCAATCAGCCCCAGCATTTT	CASGRTGVFNQPQHF
TRBV27	TRBJ2-3	NA	NA	13	TGTGCCAGCAGTAATAGGGCCGGGAATACGCAGTATTTT	CASSNRAGNTQYF
TRBV15	TRBJ2-7	NA	NA	15	TGTGCCACCAGCAGAGGTGGCGGATCCGTTTACGAGCAGTACTTC	CATSRGGGSVYEQYF
TRBV14	TRBJ2-1	TRBD2	few	15	TGTGCCAGCAGCCACCAAGCGGGAGGGCCTAATGAGCAGTTCTTC	CASSHQAGGPNEQFF
TRBV10-2	TRBJ2-3	NA	NA	16	TGCGCCAGCAGTACAGGATCAAGGTCGAGCACAGATACGCAGTATTTT	CASSTGSRSSTDTQYF
TRBV5-1	TRBJ2-6	NA	NA	16	TGCGCCAGCAATGACCAGCCCTCTTCTGGGGCCAACGTCCTGACTTTC	CASNDQPSSGANVLTF
TRBV4-1	TRBJ2-1	NA	NA	13	TGCGCCAGCAGCCAGTATGAGGACAATGAGCAGTTCTTC	CASSQYEDNEQFF
TRBV2	TRBJ2-7	NA	NA	14	TGTGCCAGCAGTGGGGGCCGCGAAACCTACGAGCAGTACTTC	CASSGGRETYEQYF
TRBV9	TRBJ2-3	TRBD2	few	17	TGTGCCAGCAGCCCCCAGGGACTAGCAGCTAGCACAGATACGCAGTATTTT	CASSPQGLAASTDTQYF
TRBV20-1	TRBJ2-3	TRBD2	NA	15	TGCAGTGCTAGTCCTAGCGGGAGGGGGCCAGATACGCAGTATTTT	CSASPSGRGPDTQYF
TRBV10-3	TRBJ2-1	TRBD2	NA	19	TGTGCCATCAGACCCACCCCGGGACTACCAGAAACCTCCTACAATGAGCAGTTCTTC	CAIRPTPGLPETSYNEQFF
TRBV12-3/TRBV12-4	TRBJ1-2	TRBD1	NA	14	TGTGCCAGCAATGGGGACAGGGGGCGTGGAGGCTACACCTTC	CASNGDRGRGGYTF
TRBV20-1	TRBJ2-1	TRBD2	NA	13	TGCAGTGCTAGTCGGACTAGCGGGACTGAGCAGTTCTTC	CSASRTSGTEQFF
TRBV20-1	TRBJ2-7	NA	few	14	TGCAGTGCTAGGGATTCCTTCACTTACTACGAGCAGTACTTC	CSARDSFTYYEQYF
TRBV29-1	TRBJ1-1	TRBD1	few	13	TGCAGCGTCGCACAAGGGACAGGGCTAGAAGCTTTCTTT	CSVAQGTGLEAFF
TRBV20-1	TRBJ2-5	NA	NA	12	TGCAGTGCTAGCCCTTATCAAGAGACCCAGTACTTC	CSASPYQETQYF
TRBV7-6	TRBJ2-6	NA	NA	19	TGTGCCAGCAGCCGGACCGGGACCCCTGAGAGGTCTGGGGCCAACGTCCTGACTTTC	CASSRTGTPERSGANVLTF
TRBV11-1	TRBJ2-2	TRBD1	once	15	TGTGCCAGCAAACTGACAGGGTCGAACACCGGGGAGCTGTTTTTT	CASKLTGSNTGELFF
TRBV5-1	TRBJ2-1	NA	NA	17	TGCGCCAGCAGCCAGAAGGGTGACAGGAGCTCCTACAATGAGCAGTTCTTC	CASSQKGDRSSYNEQFF
TRBV21-1	TRBJ2-7	NA	NA	15	TGTGCCAGCAGCAAAGCCGGGACAGAAGTGGACGAGCAGTACTTC	CASSKAGTEVDEQYF
TRBV5-1	TRBJ1-2	TRBD1	few	14	TGCGCCAGCAGCTGGAAACAGGGGAACTATGGCTACACCTTC	CASSWKQGNYGYTF
TRBV18	TRBJ2-5	NA	NA	20	TGTGCCAGCTCACCACCGTGGGGGGCCGCGGCCCCTGATGAACAAGAGACCCAGTACTTC	CASSPPWGAAAPDEQETQYF
TRBV5-1	TRBJ2-3	TRBD1	few	15	TGCGCCAGCAGCTACTCGGGACAGAGCACAGATACGCAGTATTTT	CASSYSGQSTDTQYF
TRBV12-3/TRBV12-4	TRBJ1-6	NA	NA	15	TGTGCCAGCAGTCCCAGAGAGGATCGGAATTCACCCCTCCACTTT	CASSPREDRNSPLHF